The source of this TCR beta chain is a study of cytomegalovirus exposure and HLA in healthy donors. The study, taken as a whole, reports: Reported results showed that the classifier diagnosed cytomegalovirus status with high specificity and sensitivity. A prior analysis recorded that most TCR beta V segments were productive about 90% or about 30% of the time. Reported findings show TCR beta sequences accurately forecast HLA-A and HLA-B alleles in most subjects. Within a later analysis, the majority of CMV-associated TCR beta chains appeared HLA-restricted.

The PCR used 60 Vbeta and 13 Jbeta primers. Sequencing was performed with immunoSEQ multiplex PCR; in TCRdb, only in-frame clones are kept and a portion is missing. Among tens of thousands of clones listed, approximately 65% were seen once. To note about this clone: Its antigen is unidentified.

V was pared by 3 bases and J by 5 bases, with 0 bases of the junction left unmatched. Germline loops: CDR1 SGDLS, CDR2 YYNGEE. The CDR3 is made up of 14 amino acids. The rearrangement links TRBV9 to TRBJ2-2; TRBD2 matches 11 bases. The sequenced material came from PBMCs. The TCR sequence derives from a man aged 30 to 39 in good health and CMV-seronegative. CDR3 coding DNA: TGTGCCAGCAGCGCTAGCGGGGGGACCGGGGAGCTGTTTTTT. Its translation: CASSASGGTGELFF.